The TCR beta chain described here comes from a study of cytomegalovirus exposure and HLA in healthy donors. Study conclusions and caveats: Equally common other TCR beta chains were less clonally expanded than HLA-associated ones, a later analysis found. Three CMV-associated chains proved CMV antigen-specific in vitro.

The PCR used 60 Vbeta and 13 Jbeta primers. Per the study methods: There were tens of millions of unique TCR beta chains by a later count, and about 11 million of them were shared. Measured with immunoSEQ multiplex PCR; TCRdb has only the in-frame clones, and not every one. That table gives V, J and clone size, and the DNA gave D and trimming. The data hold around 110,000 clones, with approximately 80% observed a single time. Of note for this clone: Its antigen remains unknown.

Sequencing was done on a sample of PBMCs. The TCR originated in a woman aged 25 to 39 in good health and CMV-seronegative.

The CDR3 DNA is TGTGCCAGCAGCCGGGGACAGAGAACCTACGAGCAGTACTTC. This gives the protein CASSRGQRTYEQYF. This rearrangement joins TRBV14 to TRBJ2-7, with 7 nucleotides matching TRBD1. With 4 bases clipped from V and 2 bases from J, the junction kept 5 bases outside the gene matches. From germline, CDR1 is SGHDN and CDR2 FVKESK. The CDR3 is 14 residues long.